The 25 T cell receptor beta chains presented below share a single source sample, sequenced in a study of T cell responses to AZD1222 COVID-19 vaccine. This table comes from immunoSEQ multiplex PCR, and its TCRdb copy is limited to in-frame clones, with some not included. The sample holds roughly 82,000 clones; roughly 81% are singletons and the top ten take about 13%. The specimen comprised peripheral blood, sampled on day 0 of AZD1222 vaccination. These TCRs come from an adult in good health.

In its sample, this clone was seen a few times. The CDR3: CASRDTGTSPLHF. DNA of the CDR3: TGTGCCAGCAGGGACACAGGAACTTCACCCCTCCACTTT. The J gene is TRBJ1-6, the V gene TRBV28, with D possibly matching TRBD1 (5 bases). V was clipped by 6 bases and J by 9 bases, with 12 bases between them. This CDR3 has 13 amino acids. CDR1 MDHEN and CDR2 SYDVKM come from the germline V gene.

This clone occurred a few times. The V call is TRBV5-4, the J call TRBJ1-2, with 10 bases identical to TRBD1. Per the germline V gene, CDR1 is SGHNT and CDR2 is YYREEE (reference sequence). This CDR3 is built from 13 residues. Germline trimming cut 7 bases from V and 6 bases from J; bases unmatched to any gene: 6. CDR3 protein: CASQFDRGHGYTF. DNA for the CDR3: TGTGCCAGCCAATTCGACAGGGGGCATGGCTACACCTTC.

The rearrangement links TRBV19 to TRBJ2-6; no clear D gene. Germline V gene sequence: CDR1 LNHDA, CDR2 SQIVND (reference sequence). This CDR3 region has 16 residues. With 3 bases removed from V and 0 bases from J, the gap between germline ends came to 9 bases. CDR3 DNA: TGTGCCAGTAGTATTTTATCGAGCTCTGGGGCCAACGTCCTGACTTTC. As protein: CASSILSSSGANVLTF.

V usage is TRBV19 and J usage is TRBJ1-6, with 7 positions matching TRBD1. This CDR3 is 14 amino acids long. Germline CDR1 reads LNHDA; CDR2 reads SQIVND (reference sequence). Trimming at V came to 6 bases and at J to 8 bases, leaving 7 bases not matched to a gene. The CDR3 DNA sequence: TGTGCCAGTAGCATAACAGGGGAGGATTCACCCCTCCACTTT. Translated: CASSITGEDSPLHF.

The sample holds many counts of this clone. The sample holds other DNA sequences that translate to the same CDR3. V usage is TRBV29-1 and J usage is TRBJ2-2; D is perhaps TRBD2 (5 bases). CDR3 length: 12 residues. Trimming took 1 base from V and 5 from J, leaving 5 bases between them. CDR1 SQVTM and CDR2 ANQGSEA come from the germline V gene. The CDR3, as DNA: TGCAGCGTTGAAGGAGGGACCGGGGAGCTGTTTTTT. Protein product: CSVEGGTGELFF.

The CDR3 nucleotides are TGTGCCAGCAGCCCCCCGGCGGACACTGAAGCTTTCTTT. It specifies CASSPPADTEAFF. The genes are TRBV12-3 or TRBV12-4 and TRBJ1-1, with D unresolved. The CDR3 length is 13 residues. V was trimmed by 6 bases and J by 3 bases, leaving 11 bases between them.

The chain employs TRBV6-5 and TRBJ1-4; D may be TRBD1 (6 bases). Trimming cost V 6 bases and J 8 bases, with 13 bases left between them. The CDR3 loop spans 13 amino acids. Germline V gives CDR1 MNHEY, CDR2 SVGAGI. The CDR3 sequence: CASREGTWEKLFF. The CDR3 DNA sequence: TGTGCCAGCAGGGAGGGGACATGGGAAAAACTGTTTTTT.

This clone is a singleton in its sample. The V and J genes are TRBV27 and TRBJ2-7, with 9 bases identical to TRBD1. Unmatched junction bases numbered 20, after V lost 6 bases and J lost 5 bases. There are 18 residues in the CDR3. Germline loops: CDR1 MNHEY, CDR2 SMNVEV (reference sequence). The CDR3 nucleotides read TGTGCCAGCAGCCCTAACGGCAGACCGGGACAGGGACCCCACGAGCAGTACTTC. This gives the protein CASSPNGRPGQGPHEQYF.

The table lists this clone with a count of one. The chain joins TRBV19 to TRBJ1-1; D not certain. V was clipped by 9 bases and J by 1 base, with 15 bases between them. Looked up from germline, CDR1 is LNHDA and CDR2 is SQIVND (reference sequence). The CDR3 is 14 residues long. The CDR3 sequence is CASHASGRNTEAFF. The CDR3 coding sequence is TGTGCCAGCCACGCCTCGGGGAGGAACACTGAAGCTTTCTTT.

The chain has TRBV5-1 and TRBJ1-2, with 9 bases that match TRBD1. The CDR3 consists of 16 residues. The germline V gene has CDR1 SGHRS and CDR2 YFSETQ. The ends lost 4 bases at V and 7 bases at J; junction bases unmatched: 14. DNA of the CDR3: TGCGCCAGCAGCATAGGACAGGGGAGCATCTCCGGTGGCTACACCTTC. As protein: CASSIGQGSISGGYTF. Variable domain in full (rest from reference TRBV5-1 and TRBJ1-2): KAGVTQTPRYLIKTRGQQVTLSCSPISGHRSVSWYQQTPGQGLQFLFEYFSETQRNKGNFPGRFSGRQFSNSRSEMNVSTLELGDSALYLCASSIGQGSISGGYTFGSGTRLTVV.

The chain joins TRBV5-1 to TRBJ1-5; D remains ambiguous. Germline V gene lookup returns CDR1 SGHRS and CDR2 YFSETQ. V was trimmed by 0 bases and J by 7 bases, leaving 11 bases between them. There are 14 residues in the CDR3. Written as DNA, the CDR3 is TGCGCCAGCAGCTTGGAGGGAGCGGGGCAGCCCCAGCATTTT. Protein sequence: CASSLEGAGQPQHF. Together with reference TRBV5-1 and TRBJ1-5, the CDR3 gives the full variable domain: KAGVTQTPRYLIKTRGQQVTLSCSPISGHRSVSWYQQTPGQGLQFLFEYFSETQRNKGNFPGRFSGRQFSNSRSEMNVSTLELGDSALYLCASSLEGAGQPQHFGDGTRLSIL.

V usage is TRBV4-3 and J usage is TRBJ2-7; 9 bases are a match to TRBD1. Germline values: CDR1 LGHNA, CDR2 YSLEER. Trimming cost V 6 bases and J 4 bases; bases outside gene matches: 7. CDR3 length equals 14 residues. The CDR3 DNA reads TGCGCCAGCAGTGCCGGGACAGGGAAATACGAGCAGTACTTC. Translating gives CASSAGTGKYEQYF.

The V gene is TRBV30, the J gene TRBJ1-3; 10 bases fit TRBD1. Germline assignment: CDR1 GTSNPN and CDR2 SVGIG (reference sequence). There are 15 residues in the CDR3. The junction had 4 bases not matched to a gene; V was cut back by 2 bases and J by 3 bases. The CDR3 bases are TGTGCCTGGAGTACCGGGACAGGGGTTGGAAACACCATATATTTT. As protein: CAWSTGTGVGNTIYF.

About this clone itself: A read error may account for a junction end that differs from germline. The V and J genes are TRBV27 and TRBJ2-7, with 9 bases aligning to TRBD1. Germline V gene lookup returns CDR1 MNHEY and CDR2 SMNVEV (reference sequence). The CDR3 loop spans 13 amino acids. For the CDR3, the DNA is TGTGCTAGCAGTTCCGGACAGGGGTACGAGCAGTACTTC. Encoded protein: CASSSGQGYEQYF.

Here the CDR3 DNA reads TGTGCCAGCAGGGCGAGGGAAAAACTGTTTTTT. This encodes CASRAREKLFF. The chain recombines TRBV6-6 with TRBJ1-4; D unclear. This CDR3 region has 11 residues. Germline V gene lookup returns CDR1 MNHNY and CDR2 SVGAGI (reference sequence). V lost 6 bases and J lost 8, with 7 bases in between.

The CDR3 DNA reads as TGCGCCAGCAGCCCCGGGACCGCGAACACTGAAGCTTTCTTT. Translation gives CASSPGTANTEAFF. The genes are TRBV5-1 and TRBJ1-1; a possible D gene is TRBD1 (5 bases). Per the germline V gene, CDR1 is SGHRS and CDR2 is YFSETQ. The CDR3 runs to 14 residues. Trimming left V 4 bases short and J 1 base short, with 11 bases between.

The chain is built from TRBV5-8 and TRBJ1-1, with D uncertain. Germline CDR1 is SGHTS and CDR2 is YDEGEE. The CDR3 has 11 amino acids. The V gene lost 6 bases and the J gene lost 1 base, with 4 bases spanning the gap. CDR3 sequence: CASIRNTEAFF. The CDR3 nucleotides are TGTGCCAGCATAAGGAACACTGAAGCTTTCTTT.

A few counts support this clone. The V and J genes are TRBV9 and TRBJ2-3; D possibly uses TRBD1 or TRBD2 (6 bases each). In germline, CDR1 is SGDLS, CDR2 YYNGEE. The CDR3 is 17 amino acids. The V gene lost 0 bases and the J gene lost 1 base, with 15 bases spanning the gap. The CDR3 spells CASSVEGGRARTDTQYF. The CDR3 bases are TGTGCCAGCAGCGTAGAGGGGGGCAGGGCCCGCACAGATACGCAGTATTTT. Supplemented by reference TRBV9 and TRBJ2-3, the full variable domain reads DSGVTQTPKHLITATGQRVTLRCSPRSGDLSVYWYQQSLDQGLQFLIQYYNGEERAKGNILERFSAQQFPDLHSELNLSSLELGDSALYFCASSVEGGRARTDTQYFGPGTRLTVL.

As regards this clone: This CDR3 is also generated by other DNA sequences in the sample. The chain is built from TRBV19 and TRBJ1-2; 7 bases map to TRBD1. CDR3 length: 14 residues. Germline values: CDR1 LNHDA, CDR2 SQIVND (reference sequence). V lost 3 bases, J lost 4 bases, and 5 bases stayed unmatched. CDR3 bases: TGTGCCAGTAGTATCGAGGGACAGAGCTATGGCTACACCTTC. This encodes CASSIEGQSYGYTF.

The chain recombines TRBV3-1 (or the pseudogene TRBV3-2) with TRBJ1-6; D call uncertain. The CDR3 spans 11 residues. V dropped 1 base and J dropped 13 bases, with 5 bases sitting between them. Germline V gene lookup returns CDR1 LGHDT and CDR2 YNNKEL (reference sequence). The CDR3 reads CASSQGAPLHF. CDR3 bases: TGTGCCAGCAGCCAAGGGGCCCCCCTCCACTTT.

The gene calls are TRBV7-2 and TRBJ1-6, with 8 bases identical to TRBD1. Germline trimming cut 4 bases from V and 9 bases from J; bases unmatched to any gene: 5. The CDR3 covers 14 residues. Germline CDR1 and CDR2: SGHTA and FQGNSA. CDR3 sequence reads: CASSSRQGSSPLHF. The CDR3 DNA reads as TGTGCCAGCAGCTCTAGACAGGGGTCTTCACCCCTCCACTTT.

The V call is TRBV28, the J call TRBJ1-5; D is unresolved. CDR1 is MDHEN, CDR2 SYDVKM, per germline. The CDR3 is 11 amino acids. The V gene lost 7 bases and the J gene lost 3 bases, with 4 bases spanning the gap. The CDR3 nucleotides are TGTGCCAGCACAAACAATCAGCCCCAGCATTTT. It encodes CASTNNQPQHF. Looking up the rest from reference TRBV28 and TRBJ1-5 gives the full variable domain: DVKVTQSSRYLVKRTGEKVFLECVQDMDHENMFWYRQDPGLGLRLIYFSYDVKMKEKGDIPEGYSVSREKKERFSLILESASTNQTSMYLCASTNNQPQHFGDGTRLSIL.

This chain connects TRBV7-9 to TRBJ2-2; D gene unclear. CDR3 size: 15 residues. V lost 1 base and J lost 5, with 11 bases in between. CDR1 is SEHNR and CDR2 is FQNEAQ in the germline V gene (reference sequence). The CDR3 protein is CASSLVSLLTGELFF. CDR3 coding DNA: TGTGCCAGCAGCTTAGTGTCCCTCCTTACCGGGGAGCTGTTTTTT.

Here the CDR3 reads CASSLASGGVNEQFF. In nucleotides, the CDR3 is TGTGCCAGCAGCTTAGCTAGCGGGGGGGTCAATGAGCAGTTCTTC. The V call is TRBV7-3, the J call TRBJ2-1; TRBD2 aligns across 12 bases. The CDR3 runs to 15 residues. Germline values: CDR1 SGHTA, CDR2 FQGTGA. Trimming cost V 2 bases and J 6 bases; bases outside gene matches: 2.

The rearrangement joins TRBV11-2 to TRBJ1-2, with D possibly being TRBD1 (6 bases). This CDR3 spans 14 amino acids. Trimming shortened V by 2 bases and J by 4 bases, and 11 bases separated the two germline ends. CDR1 and CDR2 from the germline V gene are SGHAT and FQNNGV. The CDR3 loop is CASSLWGAVYGYTF. The CDR3 coding sequence is TGTGCCAGCAGCTTATGGGGGGCGGTCTATGGCTACACCTTC.